This T cell receptor (beta chain) was captured by sequencing in a study of OX40 agonist ivuxolimab in advanced cancers. About the research overall: Each dose-escalation patient presented with hepatocellular carcinoma, melanoma, renal cell or head and neck cancer. Partial responses were achieved by three patients, one with hepatocellular carcinoma and two with cutaneous melanoma. Study results and caveats: At 0.1 to 3.0 mg/kg, clonal expansion of CD4+ and CD8+ blood T cells had occurred by week 6.

The CDR3 contains 14 residues. Deletions cut 5 bases from V and 6 bases from J, with 13 bases between. In germline, CDR1 is MNHEY, CDR2 SVGAGI. As to this clone: As yet, its antigen is unknown.

Baseline was the first blood sampling point, followed by cycle 4 day 1 and cycle 7 day 1. Repertoires were generated with immunoSEQ multiplex PCR, while TCRdb's copy carries only in-frame clones and drops some. The sample records some 71,000 clones, about 83% being singletons. The receptor was isolated from an adult with an advanced solid tumor such as melanoma, head and neck, liver or kidney cancer. The J gene is TRBJ2-2, the V gene TRBV6-5; the D gene is possibly TRBD1 (6 bases). Source: CD4+ or CD8+ T cells sorted from blood, taken in a trial of the OX40 agonist ivuxolimab. CDR3 amino acids: CASSRPGQPGELFF. As DNA, the CDR3 is TGTGCCAGCAGTCGCCCGGGACAACCCGGGGAGCTGTTTTTT.